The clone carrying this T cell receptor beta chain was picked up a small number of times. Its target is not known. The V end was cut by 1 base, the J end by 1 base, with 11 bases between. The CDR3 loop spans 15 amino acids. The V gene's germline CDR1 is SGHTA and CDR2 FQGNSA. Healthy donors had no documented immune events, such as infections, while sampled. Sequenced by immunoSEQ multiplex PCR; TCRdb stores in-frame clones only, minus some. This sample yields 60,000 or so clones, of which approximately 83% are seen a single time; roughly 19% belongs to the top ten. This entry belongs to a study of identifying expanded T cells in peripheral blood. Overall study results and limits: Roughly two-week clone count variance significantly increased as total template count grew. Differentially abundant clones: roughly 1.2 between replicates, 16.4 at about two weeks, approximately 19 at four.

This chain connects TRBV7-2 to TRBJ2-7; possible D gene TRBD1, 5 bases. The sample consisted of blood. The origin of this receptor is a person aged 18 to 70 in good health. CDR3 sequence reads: CASSLVGVGSYEQYF. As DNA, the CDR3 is TGTGCCAGCAGCTTAGTAGGGGTTGGTTCCTACGAGCAGTACTTC. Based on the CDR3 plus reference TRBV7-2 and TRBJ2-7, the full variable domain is GAGVSQSPSNKVTEKGKDVELRCDPISGHTALYWYRQSLGQGLEFLIYFQGNSAPDKSGLPSDRFSAERTGGSVSTLTIQRTQQEDSAVYLCASSLVGVGSYEQYFGPGTRLTVT.